These T cell receptor beta chains were read from a single sample in a study of cytomegalovirus exposure and HLA in healthy donors. Measured with immunoSEQ multiplex PCR; TCRdb has only the in-frame clones, and not every one. This table holds under 150,000 clones, about four fifths found once. The material sequenced was PBMCs. All receptors come from a male donor in good health and CMV-seronegative. CDR3s include the opening cysteine and the closing phenylalanine or tryptophan. The D gene is left open where the match is weak. Clone size is stated in some rows and not others, as once, few, many or a class when expanded.

TRBJ2-2,TRBV6-6,.,TRBD2,TGTGCCAGCTTGAGCGGGAGGTTTGGCACCGGGGAGCTGTTTTTT,CASLSGRFGTGELFF
TRBJ1-2,TRBV28,.,.,TGTGCCAGCAGTCTCGATACCAGGTGGGGCTACACCTTC,CASSLDTRWGYTF
TRBJ1-5,TRBV28,.,.,TGTGCCAGCAGTTGGGGGGGTAATAGCAATCAGCCCCAGCATTTT,CASSWGGNSNQPQHF
TRBJ1-2,TRBV2,.,TRBD1,TGTGCCAGCAGCCCTTCGGACAGGGGATCTGGCTACACCTTC,CASSPSDRGSGYTF
TRBJ2-3,TRBV11-1,once,.,TGTGCCAGCAGCTTAGCCCTGACGGGACTAGATACGCAGTATTTT,CASSLALTGLDTQYF
TRBJ2-7,TRBV5-4,.,TRBD2,TGTGCCAGCAGCCCTCCTAGCGGGAGCGCGGGAGAGCAGTACTTC,CASSPPSGSAGEQYF
TRBJ2-1,TRBV4-3,.,TRBD2,TGCGCCAGCAGCCAAGACAGCGGGGCCCACAATGAGCAGTTCTTC,CASSQDSGAHNEQFF
TRBJ2-7,TRBV4-3,.,TRBD1,TGCGCCAGCGCCCAACGACAGGGGGCCAACGAGCAGTACTTC,CASAQRQGANEQYF
TRBJ2-5,TRBV7-8,.,.,TGTGCCAGCAGCTCGACGGGAGCTGGGACCCAGTACTTC,CASSSTGAGTQYF
TRBJ2-2,TRBV19,.,.,TGTGCCAGTAGTATTAGTAGTTACGGGGAGCTGTTTTTT,CASSISSYGELFF
TRBJ1-3,TRBV13,.,.,TGTGCCAGCAGCCCGCCAGACTCTGGAAACACCATATATTTT,CASSPPDSGNTIYF
TRBJ1-2,TRBV5-6,.,.,TGTGCCAGCAGCTTGGTCGCAGGGAACTATGGCTACACCTTC,CASSLVAGNYGYTF